This T cell receptor (beta chain) is from a study of OX40 agonist ivuxolimab in advanced cancers. Looked up from germline, CDR1 is SGHTA and CDR2 is FQGNSA. CDR3 size: 15 residues. Trimming stripped 5 bases from V and 8 bases from J, with 16 bases between. Assay used: immunoSEQ multiplex PCR; TCRdb lists only in-frame clones, some missing. The data contain about 110,000 clones, 75% to 95% of them singletons. This receptor was taken from an adult with an advanced solid tumor such as melanoma, head and neck, liver or kidney cancer. The source was CD4+ or CD8+ T cells sorted from blood, collected in a trial of the OX40 agonist ivuxolimab. The rearrangement links TRBV7-2 to TRBJ1-6; no reliable D call. The CDR3 region is CASSQISTRDSPLHF. Here the CDR3 DNA reads TGTGCCAGCAGCCAGATTTCCACTCGCGATTCACCCCTCCACTTT.